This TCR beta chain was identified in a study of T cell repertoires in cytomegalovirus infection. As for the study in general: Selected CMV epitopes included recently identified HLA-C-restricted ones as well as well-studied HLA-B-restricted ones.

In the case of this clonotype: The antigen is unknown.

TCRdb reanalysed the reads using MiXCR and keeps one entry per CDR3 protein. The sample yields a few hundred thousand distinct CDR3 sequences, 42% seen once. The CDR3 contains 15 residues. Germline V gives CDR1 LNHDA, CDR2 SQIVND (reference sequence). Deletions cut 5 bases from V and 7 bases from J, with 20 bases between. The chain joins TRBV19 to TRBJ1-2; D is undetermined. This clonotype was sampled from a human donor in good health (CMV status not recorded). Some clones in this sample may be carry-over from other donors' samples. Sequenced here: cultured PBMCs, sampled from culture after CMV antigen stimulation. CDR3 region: CASSARFLLNGGYTF. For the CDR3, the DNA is TGTGCCAGTAGTGCAAGATTCTTACTCAACGGTGGCTACACCTTC.